One and the same sample provided the 17 T cell receptor beta chains below, sequenced in a study of CD8 T cells in ankylosing spondylitis. One entry per CDR3 protein results from TCRdb running MiXCR on the 5' RACE reads. The sample has approximately 100,000 distinct CDR3 sequences, 24% seen once. The material sequenced was synovial fluid, either unsorted or a sorted T cell fraction (not recorded which). These receptors were collected from a male donor with ankylosing spondylitis.

This chain links TRBV11-2 with TRBJ2-1, with TRBD2 matching 7 bases. The CDR3 has 10 amino acids. CDR1 and CDR2 (germline): SGHAT, FQNNGV. Trimming took 8 bases from V and 10 from J; bases not matched to a gene: 2. This chain's CDR3 is CASSGGEQFF. As DNA, the CDR3 is TGTGCCAGCTCGGGGGGAGAGCAGTTCTTC.

The chain joins TRBV5-1 to TRBJ2-5; 7 nucleotides line up with TRBD1. With V trimmed by 4 bases and J by 5 bases, 11 bases remained unmatched. CDR3 size: 15 residues. CDR1 is SGHRS, CDR2 YFSETQ, per germline. CDR3 bases: TGCGCCAGCAGCCCATTGGACAGGCGACTTGAGACCCAGTACTTC. Encoded protein: CASSPLDRRLETQYF.

In its sample, this clonotype was seen many times. At one of its ends the junction is not consistent with the germline gene, which may arise from a read error. The chain uses TRBV9 and TRBJ2-7, with D perhaps matching TRBD2 (6 bases). CDR1 is SGDLS and CDR2 is YYNGEE in the germline V gene. The CDR3 has 13 residues. The CDR3 DNA is TGCGCCAGCAGCTCGGGACTTTCCTACGAGCAGTACTTC. Protein sequence: CASSSGLSYEQYF.

This clonotype was observed a few times. J is TRBJ2-7 and V is TRBV7-2, with D maybe TRBD2 (6 bases). The CDR3 spans 15 residues. Looked up from germline, CDR1 is SGHTA and CDR2 is FQGNSA. Trimming pared 5 bases from V and 2 bases from J, leaving 16 bases between. Here the CDR3 DNA reads TGTGCCAGCAGCCATCAAGCTAGCGAGGCCTACGAGCAGTACGTC. It is translated as CASSHQASEAYEQYV.

The V gene is TRBV5-1, the J gene TRBJ2-5; 7 nucleotides line up with TRBD1. Per the germline V gene, CDR1 is SGHRS and CDR2 is YFSETQ. V lost 0 bases, J lost 4 bases, and 0 bases stayed unmatched. CDR3 size: 13 residues. CDR3 amino acids: CASSLGTGETQYF. CDR3 nucleotide sequence: TGCGCCAGCAGCTTGGGGACAGGAGAGACCCAGTACTTC.

The chain recombines TRBV7-9 with TRBJ2-7; TRBD2 is a possible D gene (5 bases). Trimming removed 1 base from V and 2 bases from J, with 15 bases in between. Germline values: CDR1 SEHNR, CDR2 FQNEAQ (reference sequence). CDR3 length: 16 residues. CDR3 sequence reads: CASSLDLWRATYEQYF. The CDR3, as DNA: TGTGCCAGCAGCTTAGATTTGTGGCGGGCTACCTACGAGCAGTACTTC.

V gene TRBV24-1 combines with J gene TRBJ1-4; no definite D call. This CDR3 has 16 residues. The germline V gene encodes CDR1 KGHDR and CDR2 SFDVKD. V was shortened by 3 bases and J by 5 bases, with 15 bases between the two germline ends. CDR3 bases: TGTGCCACCAGTGATCCGGGTAGAGGAGGGAATGAAAAACTGTTTTTT. Its protein product is CATSDPGRGGNEKLFF.

The chain combines TRBV14 with TRBJ1-2; D remains unclear. Trimming shortened V by 0 bases and J by 4 bases, and 9 bases separated the two germline ends. From germline, CDR1 is SGHDN and CDR2 FVKESK. The CDR3 consists of 14 residues. In nucleotides, the CDR3 is TGTGCCAGCAGCCAAGATTTAGAGGGCTATGGCTACACCTTC. Translating gives CASSQDLEGYGYTF.

The rearrangement joins TRBV14 to TRBJ2-1, with TRBD2 identical over 9 bases. V was pared by 5 bases and J by 9 bases, with 23 bases of the junction left unmatched. CDR1 is SGHDN, CDR2 FVKESK, per germline. This CDR3 is built from 19 residues. The CDR3 spells CASSLGLARFSLRSGEQFF. CDR3 DNA sequence: TGTGCCAGCAGCTTAGGACTAGCGAGATTCAGTCTGCGGTCTGGTGAGCAGTTCTTC. Full variable domain (remainder filled in from reference TRBV14 and TRBJ2-1): EAGVTQFPSHSVIEKGQTVTLRCDPISGHDNLYWYRRVMGKEIKFLLHFVKESKQDESGMPNNRFLAERTGGTYSTLKVQPAELEDSGVYFCASSLGLARFSLRSGEQFFGPGTRLTVL.

J is TRBJ2-7 and V is TRBV5-1, with 8 bases identical to TRBD1. Germline V gene lookup returns CDR1 SGHRS and CDR2 YFSETQ. This CDR3 comprises 14 residues. J was trimmed by 5 bases and V by 4 bases; bases with no gene match: 8. The CDR3 DNA follows: TGCGCCAGCAGCAGGCGACAGGGGATCGACGAGCAGTACTTC. Amino acid sequence: CASSRRQGIDEQYF.

This clonotype was seen many times. This chain connects TRBV30 to TRBJ1-1; D gene uncertain. CDR1 is GTSNPN and CDR2 is SVGIG in the germline V gene (reference sequence). V lost 1 base, J lost 3 bases, and 12 bases lay in between. CDR3 size: 14 residues. Written as DNA, the CDR3 is TGTGCCTGGAGTGGAAAGGGTCCAGACACTGAAGCTTTCTTT. This gives the protein CAWSGKGPDTEAFF.

Only a few counts were recorded for this clonotype. This chain uses TRBV6-1 with TRBJ2-5, with TRBD2 as a possible D gene (7 bases). The V gene lost 4 bases and the J gene lost 2 bases, with 11 bases spanning the gap. CDR1 MNHNS and CDR2 SASEGT come from the germline V gene. This CDR3 spans 14 amino acids. CDR3 DNA sequence: TGTGCCAGCAGTGCAGGGGAGGGGCAAGAGACCCAGTACTTC. Its translation: CASSAGEGQETQYF.

The rearrangement joins TRBV2 to TRBJ2-3; possible D gene TRBD1, 6 bases. CDR3 length: 14 residues. Trimming pared 6 bases from V and 6 bases from J, leaving 16 bases between. Per the germline V gene, CDR1 is SNHLY and CDR2 is FYNNEI. The CDR3 here is CASSPAGEGDTQYF. In nucleotides, the CDR3 is TGTGCCAGCAGCCCGGCAGGGGAAGGGGATACGCAGTATTTT.

V and J are TRBV4-1 and TRBJ2-5; D may be TRBD2 (6 bases). The CDR3 runs to 15 residues. The germline V gene encodes CDR1 MGHRA and CDR2 YSYEKL. Trimming cost V 5 bases and J 2 bases, with 15 bases left between them. CDR3 coding DNA: TGCGCCAGCAGCTCCCGTGGGACTTTACAAGAGACCCAGTACTTC. Amino acid sequence: CASSSRGTLQETQYF.

The chain employs TRBV5-1 and TRBJ1-4, with no clear D. Germline V gene lookup returns CDR1 SGHRS and CDR2 YFSETQ. V was trimmed by 4 bases and J by 4 bases, leaving 11 bases between them. The CDR3 runs 14 residues. In DNA, the CDR3 is TGCGCCAGCAGCCCGACCATGGGTAATGAAAAACTGTTTTTT. This sequence encodes CASSPTMGNEKLFF.

This clonotype is medium-sized (0.01 to 0.1%) in the sample. V is TRBV9 and J is TRBJ1-1; D call uncertain. The CDR3 has 13 amino acids. CDR1 SGDLS and CDR2 YYNGEE come from the germline V gene. Trimming removed 2 bases from V and 2 bases from J, with 7 bases in between. Here the CDR3 DNA reads TGTGCCAGCAGCGTTGGGCCTAACACTGAAGCTTTCTTT. Its translation is CASSVGPNTEAFF.

This clonotype occurred many times. The rearrangement links TRBV5-1 to TRBJ1-1; TRBD1 is a possible D gene (6 bases). The germline V and J ends were trimmed by 2 bases and 2 bases, with 13 bases remaining between them. The CDR3 has 15 amino acids. Germline lookup yields CDR1 SGHRS and CDR2 YFSETQ. This chain's CDR3 is CASSLQTGDNTEAFF. CDR3 DNA: TGCGCCAGCAGCTTACAGACAGGCGACAACACTGAAGCTTTCTTT.